This T cell receptor beta chain originates from a study of blood T cells in healthy people across ages. Study results and limitations: Underestimates were what the diversity estimates from one million T cells were considered to be. What prevented conclusive comparison of naive and antigen-experienced cells was that PBMCs were unsorted. Across samples, TCR beta diversity tracked strongly with naive T cell percentage.

A J-beta primer mix and a sample-barcoded 5' primer were used in a second PCR of roughly 7 to 12 cycles. MiXCR was run by TCRdb on the 5' RACE reads, yielding one entry per CDR3 protein. The table records about 730,000 distinct CDR3 sequences, more than 40% of them present only once. The table lists this clonotype with many counts. Antigen specificity is unknown. The CDR3 runs to 11 residues. From germline, CDR1 is SQVTM and CDR2 ANQGSEA. V shed 7 bases and J shed 5 bases, with 10 bases lying between them. Sequenced material: blood. The TCR sequence derives from an older woman in good health. V is TRBV29-1 and J is TRBJ2-3, with unresolved D. The CDR3: CSARVGDTQYF. Here the CDR3 DNA reads TGCAGCGCCCGCGTTGGAGATACGCAGTATTTT.